This T cell receptor (beta chain) appears in the sequencing data of a study of chemoradiotherapy in HPV16-positive cancers. Study-level points and caveats: HPV-responsive T-cell expansion during chemoradiotherapy was linked to improved recurrence-free survival in HPV16-positive patients.

With respect to this clone: Its antigen is currently unknown.

Profiled with immunoSEQ multiplex PCR; TCRdb holds only in-frame clones, not every one. The sample includes 20,000 to 30,000 clones, roughly 95% of them seen just once. Germline V gene data show CDR1 as SGHTA and CDR2 as FQGNSA. The J segment lost 3 bases and the V segment lost 5 bases, leaving 7 bases of the junction unmatched. The CDR3 sequence is 17 residues long. Sampling was done from a patient who underwent chemoradiotherapy. The rearrangement joins TRBV7-2 to TRBJ2-2, with TRBD2 matching 12 bases. This clonotype was sampled from a human donor with HPV-associated anogenital cancer. CDR3 in amino acids: CASSPTSGGSHTGELFF. DNA of the CDR3: TGTGCCAGCAGCCCCACTAGCGGGGGGTCTCACACCGGGGAGCTGTTTTTT.